Listed here are 26 T cell receptor beta chains from one sample, sequenced in a study of molecular identifiers for immune sequencing clone quantification. Each CDR3 protein gets one entry after TCRdb re-called the PCR reads with MiXCR. The sample has some 320,000 distinct CDR3 sequences, roughly a quarter seen once; the top ten hold around 0.76%. The sample consisted of naive CD8+ T cells from blood, with Jurkat cell RNA spiked in. Specified subset: FACS-sorted CD8+CD4-CCR7+CD45RA+ naive T cells. The origin of the receptors is a human donor in good health. Some libraries in this study had Jurkat cell RNA spiked in.

As for this clonotype: Because the CDR3 is missing its conserved closing phenylalanine or tryptophan, this is likely a read error. This chain connects TRBV15 to TRBJ1-5; D unresolved. From germline, CDR1 is LNHNV and CDR2 YYDKDF (reference sequence). Trimming stripped 1 base from V and 4 bases from J, with 5 bases between. The CDR3 has 13 amino acids. CDR3 bases: TGTGCCACCAGCAGAGGTTTTAATCAGCCCCAGCATTCT. Its translation is CATSRGFNQPQHS.

This clonotype showed up just once. A much larger clone differs by one base, so this may be a read error. The chain carries TRBV4-1 and TRBJ2-3; TRBD2 is a possible D gene (6 bases). CDR1 and CDR2 from the germline V gene are MGHRA and YSYEKL. V lost 4 bases and J lost 2, with 19 bases in between. The CDR3 sequence is 17 residues long. DNA for the CDR3: TGCGCCAGCAGCCGGGCCTGGAGGGTTAGTGTCACAGATACGCAGTATTTT. Translating gives CASSRAWRVSVTDTQYF.

The sample holds many counts of this clonotype. CDR3 DNA sequence: TGTGCCAGCAGTCCGGGGACAGCCACCACCTTC. It specifies CASSPGTATTF. V usage is TRBV28 and J usage is TRBJ1-2; the match to TRBD1 covers 7 bases. The V segment lost 5 bases and the J segment 13 bases; nucleotides outside the gene matches: 7. Germline loops: CDR1 MDHEN, CDR2 SYDVKM. There are 11 residues in the CDR3.

This clonotype was counted a few times. The chain has TRBV4-2 and TRBJ2-1; D might be TRBD2 (6 bases). Germline V lookup: CDR1 LGHNA, CDR2 YNFKEQ. The CDR3 runs to 15 residues. The V end lost 1 base, the J end lost 0 bases, and 7 bases lay between the germline ends. CDR3 DNA: TGTGCCAGCAGCCAAGCTAGCGACTCCTACAATGAGCAGTTCTTC. It translates to CASSQASDSYNEQFF.

Turning to this clonotype: Sequence at one end of the junction differs from germline and may be a read error. The chain uses TRBV7-9 and TRBJ2-7; D unresolved. CDR3 size: 13 residues. Germline V gene data show CDR1 as SEHNR and CDR2 as FQNEAQ (reference sequence). CDR3 sequence: CASSLLPAYEQSF. In DNA, the CDR3 is TGTGCCAGCAGCTTACTTCCCGCTTACGAGCAGTCCTTC.

This clonotype was observed many times. The chain combines TRBV5-1 with TRBJ2-7; perhaps TRBD1 as D (6 bases). This CDR3 is 14 amino acids long. The V gene lost 4 bases and the J gene lost 3 bases, with 14 bases spanning the gap. Germline V gives CDR1 SGHRS, CDR2 YFSETQ. CDR3 bases: TGCGCCAGCAGCATCGGACAGCCCGGCTACGAGCAGTACTTC. It is translated as CASSIGQPGYEQYF. Full variable domain (missing parts from reference TRBV5-1 and TRBJ2-7): KAGVTQTPRYLIKTRGQQVTLSCSPISGHRSVSWYQQTPGQGLQFLFEYFSETQRNKGNFPGRFSGRQFSNSRSEMNVSTLELGDSALYLCASSIGQPGYEQYFGPGTRLTVT.

This clonotype was recorded a few times. One end of the junction is discordant with germline, which a read error may explain. This chain connects TRBV19 to TRBJ1-1, with D perhaps TRBD1 (5 bases). This CDR3 comprises 16 residues. Germline V CDR1 and CDR2: LNHDA, SQIVND (reference sequence). The CDR3 sequence: CASEPRKGRMNTGAFF. CDR3 nucleotides: TGTGCCAGCGAGCCCCGCAAGGGGCGGATGAACACTGGAGCTTTCTTT.

This clonotype was found a few times. The J gene is TRBJ1-6, the V gene TRBV14; 7 nucleotides match TRBD1. V shed 0 bases, J shed 7 bases, and the junction held 0 bases outside the gene matches. Germline CDR1 is SGHDN and CDR2 is FVKESK. This CDR3 is 14 amino acids long. Here the CDR3 DNA reads TGTGCCAGCAGCCAAGAACAGGGGAATTCACCCCTCCACTTT. Translating it yields CASSQEQGNSPLHF. Full variable domain (outside the CDR3, taken from reference TRBV14 and TRBJ1-6): EAGVTQFPSHSVIEKGQTVTLRCDPISGHDNLYWYRRVMGKEIKFLLHFVKESKQDESGMPNNRFLAERTGGTYSTLKVQPAELEDSGVYFCASSQEQGNSPLHFGNGTRLTVT.

The chain links TRBV19 to TRBJ2-7; TRBD2 aligns across 8 bases. After removal of 4 bases from V and 6 bases from J, the junction contained 8 bases not matched to a gene. The CDR3 runs 14 residues. Germline CDR1 LNHDA, CDR2 SQIVND (reference sequence). Written as DNA, the CDR3 is TGTGCCAGTAGTACGCAAGCGGGAGCGTCCGAGCAGTACTTC. Residues: CASSTQAGASEQYF.

This clonotype turned up a few times. The rearrangement joins TRBV12-3 or TRBV12-4 to TRBJ1-1; a weak D match, TRBD1 (6 bases). CDR3 size: 13 residues. With 6 bases removed from V and 1 base from J, the gap between germline ends came to 9 bases. CDR3 sequence reads: CASRGGWNTEAFF. The DNA of the CDR3 is TGTGCCAGCAGAGGGGGATGGAACACTGAAGCTTTCTTT.

In its sample, this clonotype was seen many times. The chain joins TRBV11-2 to TRBJ2-5; D not resolved. CDR1 is SGHAT and CDR2 is FQNNGV in the germline V gene. V gave up 2 bases and J gave up 5 bases, with 9 bases separating them. The CDR3 covers 13 residues. The CDR3 sequence: CASSLIPVETQYF. CDR3 nucleotide sequence: TGTGCCAGCAGCTTAATCCCTGTCGAGACCCAGTACTTC.

V gene TRBV4-3 combines with J gene TRBJ2-7, with D possibly being TRBD1 (5 bases). The germline V gene encodes CDR1 LGHNA and CDR2 YSLEER. V dropped 1 base and J dropped 4 bases, with 11 bases sitting between them. The CDR3 length is 14 residues. The CDR3 here is CASSQGLQGYEQYF. The CDR3 DNA sequence: TGCGCCAGCAGCCAAGGGCTTCAGGGTTACGAGCAGTACTTC.

The chain's CDR3 is CSARVRTGGLGTEAFF. CDR3 bases: TGCAGTGCTAGAGTGAGGACAGGTGGGCTGGGCACTGAAGCTTTCTTT. The chain couples TRBV20-1 to TRBJ1-1; TRBD1 agrees at 7 bases. This CDR3 region has 16 residues. V lost 1 base and J lost 4; bases outside the gene matches: 12. Germline V gives CDR1 DFQATT, CDR2 SNEGSKA (reference sequence).

CDR3 sequence reads: CASSLTFENTEAFF. The CDR3 DNA sequence: TGTGCCAGCAGTTTAACGTTCGAGAACACTGAAGCTTTCTTT. This rearrangement joins TRBV12-3 or TRBV12-4 to TRBJ1-1; D gene unclear. The germline V and J ends were trimmed by 2 bases and 1 base, with 8 bases remaining between them. This CDR3 has 14 amino acids.

This clonotype was detected only a few times. The CDR3, as DNA: TGTGCCAGCAGTCCCCCGCGAGTGGCGGGAGGGTACGAGCAGTACTTC. Its protein product is CASSPPRVAGGYEQYF. This chain joins TRBV12-3 or TRBV12-4 and TRBJ2-7; 9 bases are shared with TRBD2. V lost 5 bases and J lost 4; bases outside the gene matches: 12. This CDR3 has 16 amino acids.

Concerning this clonotype itself: At one boundary the junction diverges from the germline segment, which might be a read error. The rearrangement joins TRBV6-1 to TRBJ2-7, with D perhaps matching TRBD2 (6 bases). In germline, CDR1 is MNHNS, CDR2 SASEGT. The CDR3 contains 12 residues. The DNA for the CDR3 is TGTACCAGCAGGGCCGGGACTTTCGAGCAGTACTTC. Amino acid sequence: CTSRAGTFEQYF.

Ten or more counts support this clonotype. The chain couples TRBV13 to TRBJ2-5; the D gene is possibly TRBD2 (6 bases). Trimming stripped 5 bases from V and 3 bases from J, with 13 bases between. The CDR3 covers 14 residues. The germline V gene has CDR1 PRHDT and CDR2 FYEKMQ (reference sequence). CDR3 coding DNA: TGTGCCAGCAGCCCAGATAGCGGTGAAGAGACCCAGTACTTC. Its translation is CASSPDSGEETQYF.

This sequence joins TRBV14 and TRBJ2-7; D is ambiguous. CDR1 and CDR2 (germline): SGHDN, FVKESK. The CDR3 spans 14 residues. V shed 2 bases and J shed 0 bases, with 8 bases lying between them. CDR3 residues: CASSQRHSSYEQYF. The CDR3, as DNA: TGTGCCAGCAGCCAACGGCACTCCTCCTACGAGCAGTACTTC.

There are many counts of this clonotype. The V gene is TRBV5-1, the J gene TRBJ2-3, with 13 bases matching TRBD2. This CDR3 is built from 15 residues. Per the germline V gene, CDR1 is SGHRS and CDR2 is YFSETQ. V trimming: 4 bases; J trimming: 4 bases; junction bases outside the gene matches: 3. CDR3 residues: CASSDGLAGADTQYF. The CDR3 DNA follows: TGCGCCAGCAGCGACGGACTAGCGGGGGCAGATACGCAGTATTTT.

Note on this clonotype: Because the CDR3 is missing its conserved closing phenylalanine or tryptophan, this is likely a read error. V gene TRBV27 combines with J gene TRBJ2-2; D is ambiguous. V was cut by 3 bases and J by 6 bases, with 8 bases left in between. Germline lookup yields CDR1 MNHEY and CDR2 SMNVEV (reference sequence). This CDR3 has 13 residues. The CDR3 bases are TGTGCCAGCAGTTTGGTTATTGCCGGGGAGCTGTTTCTT. This gives the protein CASSLVIAGELFL.

The chain employs TRBV6-2 or TRBV6-3 and TRBJ1-1; D is uncertain. CDR3 length: 15 amino acids. Trimming cost V 3 bases and J 1 base, with 12 bases left between them. CDR1 and CDR2 from the germline V gene are MNHEY and SVGEGT. Here the CDR3 reads CASSYGPPRNTEAFF. Written as DNA, the CDR3 is TGTGCCAGCAGTTATGGACCCCCGAGGAACACTGAAGCTTTCTTT.

The V and J genes are TRBV19 and TRBJ1-4, with 9 bases lining up with TRBD1. Germline values: CDR1 LNHDA, CDR2 SQIVND (reference sequence). This CDR3 has 16 amino acids. V shed 3 bases, J shed 4 bases, and the junction held 6 bases outside the gene matches. As DNA, the CDR3 is TGTGCCAGTAGTATGAACAGGGGGCAGAGTAATGAAAAACTGTTTTTT. This codes for CASSMNRGQSNEKLFF. Together with reference TRBV19 and TRBJ1-4, the CDR3 gives the full variable domain: DGGITQSPKYLFRKEGQNVTLSCEQNLNHDAMYWYRQDPGQGLRLIYYSQIVNDFQKGDIAEGYSVSREKKESFPLTVTSAQKNPTAFYLCASSMNRGQSNEKLFFGSGTQLSVL.

The J gene is TRBJ1-1, the V gene TRBV25-1; TRBD1 matches at 7 bases. This CDR3 is built from 14 residues. With V trimmed by 6 bases and J by 2 bases, 6 bases remained unmatched. Germline V gene sequence: CDR1 MGHDK, CDR2 SYGVNS. CDR3 DNA sequence: TGTGCCAGCAGCCCGACAGGGTTAAACACTGAAGCTTTCTTT. Translation: CASSPTGLNTEAFF. The full variable domain, rest sourced from reference TRBV25-1 and TRBJ1-1, is EADIYQTPRYLVIGTGKKITLECSQTMGHDKMYWYQQDPGMELHLIHYSYGVNSTEKGDLSSESTVSRIRTEHFPLTLESARPSHTSQYLCASSPTGLNTEAFFGQGTRLTVV.

This clonotype appeared a few times. CDR3 region: CASKGTGSYEQYF. Here the CDR3 DNA reads TGTGCCAGCAAAGGGACAGGGTCCTACGAGCAGTACTTC. This chain links TRBV12-3 or TRBV12-4 with TRBJ2-7, with TRBD1 matching 9 bases. After removal of 7 bases from V and 1 base from J, the junction contained 2 bases not matched to a gene. The length of the CDR3 is 13 residues.

V is TRBV3-1 and J is TRBJ2-1, with a tentative D call TRBD2 (5 bases). Germline V gene lookup returns CDR1 LGHDT and CDR2 YNNKEL (reference sequence). The CDR3 is 12 residues long. V was shortened by 9 bases and J by 4 bases, with 10 bases between the two germline ends. This chain's CDR3 is CASQDSYNEQFF. The CDR3 DNA is TGTGCCAGTCAGGACTCGTACAATGAGCAGTTCTTC.

As regards this clonotype: This may come from a read error, since a much larger clone is one base off. The chain carries TRBV7-9 and TRBJ2-7; 8 bases agree with TRBD2. The CDR3 is 12 amino acids. CDR1 and CDR2 (germline): SEHNR, FQNEAQ (reference sequence). CDR3 sequence (DNA): TGTACCAGTGGACTAGCCGTTCTGGAGCAGTACTTC. Encoded protein: CTSGLAVLEQYF.